The 20 T cell receptor beta chains listed next were all sequenced from one sample in a study of blood T cell repertoires in COVID-19. TCRdb's table, derived via immunoSEQ multiplex PCR, lists solely in-frame clones and lacks some. The table records about 120,000 clones, roughly 80% of them present only once. Sequences were obtained from peripheral blood. The source is a human donor in a cohort sampled during active COVID-19.

The chain joins TRBV9 to TRBJ1-4, with D uncertain. The CDR3 has 16 amino acids. Germline V gene sequence: CDR1 SGDLS, CDR2 YYNGEE. The germline V and J ends were trimmed by 4 bases and 1 base, with 14 bases remaining between them. CDR3 in amino acids: CASSPRPTGTNEKLFF. The CDR3 DNA follows: TGTGCCAGCAGCCCCCGCCCCACCGGAACTAATGAAAAACTGTTTTTT.

The genes are TRBV12-3 or TRBV12-4 and TRBJ2-5; 8 nucleotides agree with TRBD2. CDR3 length: 13 amino acids. Trimming took 6 bases from V and 9 from J; bases not matched to a gene: 9. In DNA, the CDR3 is TGTGCCAGCAGCCGAGCGGGGGAAGGGGCCCAGTACTTC. Its protein product is CASSRAGEGAQYF.

V and J are TRBV7-9 and TRBJ1-4; TRBD1 aligns across 11 bases. The CDR3 loop spans 16 amino acids. V trimming: 5 bases; J trimming: 8 bases; junction bases outside the gene matches: 10. CDR1 and CDR2 from the germline V gene are SEHNR and FQNEAQ (reference sequence). CDR3 loop: CASSPLGQGDGEKLFF. As DNA, the CDR3 is TGTGCCAGCAGCCCGTTGGGACAGGGGGATGGAGAAAAACTGTTTTTT.

This clone was detected a few times. V is TRBV28 and J is TRBJ2-7; 9 bases line up with TRBD2. The CDR3 has 15 residues. V dropped 5 bases and J dropped 4; count of bases not matched to a gene: 9. Germline values: CDR1 MDHEN, CDR2 SYDVKM. DNA for the CDR3: TGTGCCAGCAGTCCACCAGGGACTAGCCAATACGAGCAGTACTTC. Protein product: CASSPPGTSQYEQYF.

This chain joins TRBV6-5 and TRBJ2-7; possible D gene TRBD1, 5 bases. The V gene lost 5 bases and the J gene lost 2 bases, with 7 bases spanning the gap. Germline values: CDR1 MNHEY, CDR2 SVGAGI. The CDR3 is 12 amino acids. The CDR3 loop reads CASSKTAYEQYF. The CDR3 region has the DNA TGTGCCAGCAGTAAGACAGCCTACGAGCAGTACTTC.

The chain couples TRBV4-1 to TRBJ2-7; 8 nucleotides line up with TRBD2. The CDR3 runs to 15 residues. Germline-derived CDR1 and CDR2 are MGHRA and YSYEKL. The V and J ends lost 0 bases and 2 bases, in that order; junction bases with no gene match: 3. CDR3: CASSQEPGGPYEQYF. CDR3 DNA: TGCGCCAGCAGCCAAGAACCGGGAGGGCCCTACGAGCAGTACTTC.

V gene TRBV5-1 combines with J gene TRBJ2-7; possible D gene TRBD2, 5 bases. This CDR3 has 17 residues. Trimming cost V 6 bases and J 5 bases, with 27 bases left between them. Germline V CDR1 and CDR2: SGHRS, YFSETQ. This CDR3 is CASTTAYLGGGENEQYF. In DNA form, the CDR3 reads TGCGCCAGCACAACAGCCTACTTGGGTGGAGGAGAAAACGAGCAGTACTTC.

The chain couples TRBV11-2 to TRBJ1-6; D perhaps matches TRBD1 (5 bases). V gave up 0 bases and J gave up 10 bases, with 19 bases separating them. The CDR3 contains 17 residues. CDR1 and CDR2 (germline): SGHAT, FQNNGV. CDR3 amino acids: CASSLEPGDPLGSPLHF. CDR3 nucleotides: TGTGCCAGCAGCTTAGAACCGGGGGACCCCCTAGGCTCACCCCTCCACTTT.

This clone turned up a few times. The chain combines TRBV5-1 with TRBJ1-2; 7 bases are a match to TRBD1. V trimming: 4 bases; J trimming: 6 bases; junction bases outside the gene matches: 6. In germline, CDR1 is SGHRS, CDR2 YFSETQ. The CDR3 totals 13 residues. CDR3 coding DNA: TGCGCCAGCAGCCCGGACAGGAGAAATGGCTACACCTTC. Protein sequence: CASSPDRRNGYTF.

This clone came up a few times. The chain is built from TRBV6-5 and TRBJ1-1; no firm D call. Germline V gene sequence: CDR1 MNHEY, CDR2 SVGAGI. Deletions cut 4 bases from V and 4 bases from J, with 7 bases between. The CDR3 is made up of 12 amino acids. CDR3 sequence: CASSFRGTEAFF. The DNA for the CDR3 is TGTGCCAGCAGTTTCCGGGGCACTGAAGCTTTCTTT.

In DNA form, the CDR3 reads TGTGCCAGCAGCCCCTCCCGCGGGGAAGGGTATTGGATTCAGTACTTC. As protein: CASSPSRGEGYWIQYF. The chain combines TRBV7-2 with TRBJ2-4; possibly TRBD2 for D (6 bases). The CDR3 spans 16 residues. CDR1 and CDR2 (germline): SGHTA, FQGNSA. The ends were cut back, 5 bases at V and 10 bases at J, with 24 bases in the middle.

This sequence joins TRBV7-9 and TRBJ2-7, with 7 nucleotides matching TRBD2. Looked up from germline, CDR1 is SEHNR and CDR2 is FQNEAQ (reference sequence). This CDR3 is 16 amino acids long. The trim removed 4 bases at V and 1 base at J, leaving 10 bases unmatched. The CDR3 protein is CASSSLYEGGSYEQYF. Written as DNA, the CDR3 is TGTGCCAGCAGCTCCTTATACGAGGGAGGGTCCTACGAGCAGTACTTC. The variable domain in full, with the rest retrieved from reference TRBV7-9 and TRBJ2-7, is DTGVSQNPRHKITKRGQNVTFRCDPISEHNRLYWYRQTLGQGPEFLTYFQNEAQLEKSRLLSDRFSAERPKGSFSTLEIQRTEQGDSAMYLCASSSLYEGGSYEQYFGPGTRLTVT.

This clone has more than one count but fewer than ten. V gene TRBV3-1 (or the pseudogene TRBV3-2) combines with J gene TRBJ2-7, with D perhaps matching TRBD1 (5 bases). Germline CDR1 is LGHDT and CDR2 is YNNKEL (reference sequence). The CDR3 runs to 13 residues. Trimming cost V 4 bases and J 3 bases, with 10 bases left between them. The DNA of the CDR3 is TGTGCCAGCAGCCCGACAGACCTCTACGAGCAGTACTTC. Encoded protein: CASSPTDLYEQYF.

V gene TRBV30 combines with J gene TRBJ2-7, with 9 bases that match TRBD2. The CDR3 runs 17 residues. J lost 4 bases, V lost 7 bases, and 20 bases had no gene match. The germline V gene has CDR1 GTSNPN and CDR2 SVGIG (reference sequence). The DNA of the CDR3 is TGTGCCTCCTCCGACTCCGCGGGGGGGGCTCAAGGGTACGAGCAGTACTTC. Amino acid sequence: CASSDSAGGAQGYEQYF.

V usage is TRBV21-1 and J usage is TRBJ2-6; the table names TRBD2, a call not compared with the DNA. TRBV21-1 is annotated as a pseudogene. CDR3 size: 18 residues. The CDR3 bases are TGTGCCAGCGGGAGATGGGGTGAAGAACGAAAGGGGGCCAACGTCCTGACTTTC. It translates to CASGRWGEERKGANVLTF.

CDR3 sequence (DNA): TGTGCCAGCTCACCACAGGGAGCTTTGAATGAGCAGTTCTTC. This translates into CASSPQGALNEQFF. This rearrangement joins TRBV18 to TRBJ2-1; TRBD2 might be the D (5 bases). Trimming shortened V by 1 base and J by 7 bases, and 11 bases separated the two germline ends. CDR1 is KGHSH and CDR2 is LQKENI in the germline V gene. The CDR3 contains 14 residues.

In its sample, this clone was seen once. This sequence joins TRBV6-5 and TRBJ2-7; TRBD2 matches 8 bases. CDR1 MNHEY and CDR2 SVGAGI come from the germline V gene. Losses at the gene ends were 6 bases for V and 2 bases for J; bases not matched to a gene: 9. CDR3 length: 15 residues. The CDR3 nucleotides are TGTGCCAGCAGCCTGCAGGCGGGAGGCGCCTACGAGCAGTACTTC. Translating it yields CASSLQAGGAYEQYF.

This chain uses TRBV6-5 with TRBJ1-1, with no clear D. Trimming took 4 bases from V and 0 from J, leaving 12 bases between them. Germline CDR1 is MNHEY and CDR2 is SVGAGI. This CDR3 has 15 residues. Here the CDR3 reads CASSFGEGLNTEAFF. The CDR3 DNA sequence: TGTGCCAGCAGTTTCGGGGAGGGCTTGAACACTGAAGCTTTCTTT.

The CDR3 reads CASSYSKEGMAAQYF. The CDR3 DNA sequence: TGTGCCAGCAGTTACTCGAAGGAGGGGATGGCGGCCCAGTACTTC. V and J are TRBV6-5 and TRBJ2-5, with D perhaps matching TRBD2 (6 bases). The CDR3 extends over 15 amino acids. V lost 0 bases and J 9 bases, leaving 17 bases between the germline ends. CDR1 and CDR2 (germline): MNHEY, SVGAGI.

V and J are TRBV4-1 and TRBJ2-1, with D possibly TRBD1 on 6 matching bases. This CDR3 comprises 15 residues. CDR1 is MGHRA and CDR2 is YSYEKL in the germline V gene. With 4 bases removed from V and 2 bases from J, the gap between germline ends came to 12 bases. The CDR3 sequence: CASSPGQRTYNEQFF. Here the CDR3 DNA reads TGCGCCAGCAGCCCTGGACAGAGGACCTACAATGAGCAGTTCTTC.